A selection of T cell receptor beta chains follows, all from one sample in a study of glioma-infiltrating T cells. MiXCR, applied by TCRdb to the multiplex PCR reads, yields one record per CDR3 protein. The sample has 300,000 to 450,000 distinct CDR3 sequences, roughly two fifths seen once. Material: glioma tissue, nonneoplastic brain tissue, or PBMCs (not recorded which). These TCRs come from a human donor with low-grade glioma or glioblastoma, undergoing nonglioma brain surgery, or in good health (not recorded which). Each CDR3 is given with its conserved first and last residue. Fields, in order: J gene, CDR3 length, clone size, V gene, D gene, CDR3 DNA, CDR3 protein. D genes are given only for firm matches. Not every row has a clone size; where given, it reads once, few, many or a size class.

j_call: TRBJ1-2; cdr3_length: 13; clone_size: -; v_call: TRBV12-3/TRBV12-4; d_call: -; cdr3_nt: TGTGCCAGCAGTTTAGGGGCGGCAAGCGGCTACACCTTC; cdr3_aa: CASSLGAASGYTF
j_call: TRBJ2-7; cdr3_length: 16; clone_size: many; v_call: TRBV6-2/TRBV6-3; d_call: TRBD2; cdr3_nt: TGTGCCAGCAGTTTCTCCGGGACTAGCGAGTCTCGCGAGCAGTACTTC; cdr3_aa: CASSFSGTSESREQYF
j_call: TRBJ1-1; cdr3_length: 15; clone_size: -; v_call: TRBV10-3; d_call: TRBD1; cdr3_nt: TGTGCCATCAGTAGACAGGGGGCATATAACACTGAAGCTTTCTTT; cdr3_aa: CAISRQGAYNTEAFF
j_call: TRBJ2-1; cdr3_length: 15; clone_size: many; v_call: TRBV28; d_call: -; cdr3_nt: TGTGCCAGCAGTTCCAGCGGAGGGGCGTACAATGAGCAGTTCTTC; cdr3_aa: CASSSSGGAYNEQFF
j_call: TRBJ1-5; cdr3_length: 14; clone_size: -; v_call: TRBV7-2; d_call: -; cdr3_nt: TGTGCCAGCAGCTTAGGGGGAAAGGATCAGCCCCAGCATTTT; cdr3_aa: CASSLGGKDQPQHF
j_call: TRBJ2-5; cdr3_length: 14; clone_size: -; v_call: TRBV7-2; d_call: TRBD1; cdr3_nt: TGTGCCAGCAGCACGGGACAGGGTCCAGAGACCCAGTACTTC; cdr3_aa: CASSTGQGPETQYF
j_call: TRBJ1-1; cdr3_length: 13; clone_size: few; v_call: TRBV29-1; d_call: -; cdr3_nt: TGCAGCGCCAGACAGTCTATGAACACTGAAGCTTTCTTT; cdr3_aa: CSARQSMNTEAFF
j_call: TRBJ1-1; cdr3_length: 16; clone_size: once; v_call: TRBV25-1; d_call: -; cdr3_nt: -; cdr3_aa: CACSARGDRFDTEAFF
j_call: TRBJ2-3; cdr3_length: 13; clone_size: -; v_call: TRBV20-1; d_call: -; cdr3_nt: TGCAGTGCAAGGGTATCGGGCACAGATACGCAGTATTTT; cdr3_aa: CSARVSGTDTQYF
j_call: TRBJ1-1; cdr3_length: 13; clone_size: many; v_call: TRBV6-2/TRBV6-3; d_call: -; cdr3_nt: TGTGCCAGCACCCTCCTCCCCGCAACTGAAGCTTTCTTT; cdr3_aa: CASTLLPATEAFF
j_call: TRBJ1-2; cdr3_length: 11; clone_size: -; v_call: TRBV5-4; d_call: -; cdr3_nt: TGTGCCAGCAGCGGAGGCGTCGGCTACACCTTC; cdr3_aa: CASSGGVGYTF